This T cell receptor beta chain was sequenced during a study of blood T cell repertoires in COVID-19. Study background: Samples came from the United States, Italy and Spain, spanning acute and convalescent COVID-19. From T cells, B-cell-depleted T cells, or PBMCs came the material, which was cDNA or gDNA.

Trimming pared 2 bases from V and 11 bases from J, leaving 24 bases between. This CDR3 has 16 residues. Germline V CDR1 and CDR2: MNHEY, SVGAGI. In the authors' workflow: The assay estimated nucleated cells by amplifying reference gene primers. Clones were sequenced by immunoSEQ multiplex PCR, and TCRdb holds only the in-frame ones, with some missing. The V and J calls and the clone size are those of that table, but D and trimming were determined from the DNA. The data show about 140,000 clones, 80% to 85% seen once. The chain is built from TRBV6-5 and TRBJ1-1; D possibly corresponds to TRBD1 (5 bases). The sample taken for sequencing was peripheral blood. This TCR came from a woman aged 60-75 years with acute or convalescent COVID-19. This CDR3 is CASSYSADSLVSRAFF. The CDR3 DNA reads TGTGCCAGCAGTTACAGCGCCGACAGTTTAGTATCCCGGGCTTTCTTT.